The entry below describes one TCR beta chain. This sample was taken from a study of blood T cell repertoires in COVID-19. Study summary: Sources were T cells, B-cell-depleted T cells, or PBMCs; the material itself was cDNA or gDNA.

Authors' analysis steps: Estimation of nucleated cell counts relied on the amplification of reference gene primers. Data came from immunoSEQ multiplex PCR; TCRdb stores just in-frame clones and leaves some out. V, J and clone size reflect that table, while D and trimming were determined from the DNA. The sample includes more than 150,000 clones, roughly 84% of them seen just once. Germline loops: CDR1 WSHSY, CDR2 SAAADI. The CDR3 totals 17 residues. V was shortened by 3 bases and J by 0 bases, with 14 bases between the two germline ends. The V call is TRBV10-2, the J call TRBJ1-4; no firm D call. The receptor comes from a man in his late teens or twenties with active or convalescent COVID-19. The sequenced sample consisted of peripheral blood. CDR3 nucleotide sequence: TGCGCCAGCAGTGATTTTGGCAGGTCCCCAACTAATGAAAAACTGTTTTTT. Its translation is CASSDFGRSPTNEKLFF.